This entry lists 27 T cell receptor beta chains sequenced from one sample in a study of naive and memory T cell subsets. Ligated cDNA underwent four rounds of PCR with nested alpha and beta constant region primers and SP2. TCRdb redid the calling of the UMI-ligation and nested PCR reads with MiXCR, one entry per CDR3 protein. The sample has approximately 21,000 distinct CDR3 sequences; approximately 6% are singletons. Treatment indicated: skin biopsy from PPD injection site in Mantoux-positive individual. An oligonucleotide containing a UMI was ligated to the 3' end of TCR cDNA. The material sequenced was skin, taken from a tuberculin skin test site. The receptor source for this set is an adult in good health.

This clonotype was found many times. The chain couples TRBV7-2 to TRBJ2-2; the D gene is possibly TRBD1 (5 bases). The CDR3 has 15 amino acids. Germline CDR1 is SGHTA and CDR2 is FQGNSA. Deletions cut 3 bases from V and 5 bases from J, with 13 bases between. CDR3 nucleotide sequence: TGTGCCAGCAGCTTGGGGCCCCACCGTACCGGGGAGCTGTTTTTT. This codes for CASSLGPHRTGELFF.

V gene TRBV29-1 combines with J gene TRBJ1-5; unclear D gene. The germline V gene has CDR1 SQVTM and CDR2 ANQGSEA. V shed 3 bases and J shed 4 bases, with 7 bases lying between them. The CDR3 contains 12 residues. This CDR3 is CSVDDGNQPQHF. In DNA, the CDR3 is TGCAGCGTTGACGACGGAAATCAGCCCCAGCATTTT.

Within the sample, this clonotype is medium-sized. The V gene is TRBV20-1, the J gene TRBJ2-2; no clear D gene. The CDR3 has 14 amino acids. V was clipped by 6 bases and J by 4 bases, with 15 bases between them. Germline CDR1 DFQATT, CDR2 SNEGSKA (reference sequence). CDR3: CSARIPKGTGELFF. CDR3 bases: TGCAGTGCCCGGATCCCTAAAGGCACCGGGGAGCTGTTTTTT.

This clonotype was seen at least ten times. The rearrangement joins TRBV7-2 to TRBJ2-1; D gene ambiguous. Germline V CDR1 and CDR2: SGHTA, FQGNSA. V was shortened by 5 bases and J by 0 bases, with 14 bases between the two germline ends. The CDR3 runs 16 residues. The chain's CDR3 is CASSVPLGISYNEQFF. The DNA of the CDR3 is TGTGCCAGCAGCGTCCCCCTAGGAATCTCCTACAATGAGCAGTTCTTC. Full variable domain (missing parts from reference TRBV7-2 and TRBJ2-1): GAGVSQSPSNKVTEKGKDVELRCDPISGHTALYWYRQSLGQGLEFLIYFQGNSAPDKSGLPSDRFSAERTGGSVSTLTIQRTQQEDSAVYLCASSVPLGISYNEQFFGPGTRLTVL.

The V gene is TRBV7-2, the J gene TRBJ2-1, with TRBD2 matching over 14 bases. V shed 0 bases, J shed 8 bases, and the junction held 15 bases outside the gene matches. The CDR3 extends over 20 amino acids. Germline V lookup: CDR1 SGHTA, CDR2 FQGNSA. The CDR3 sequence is CASSLAGMPGLAGALDEQFF. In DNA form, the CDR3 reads TGTGCCAGCAGCTTAGCGGGGATGCCGGGACTAGCGGGAGCTCTCGATGAGCAGTTCTTC.

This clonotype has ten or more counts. The CDR3 DNA reads TGTGCCAGCAGACAGGGACACTACAATGAGCAGTTCTTC. It is translated as CASRQGHYNEQFF. The rearrangement joins TRBV6-5 to TRBJ2-1, with D possibly TRBD1 on 6 matching bases. Trimming stripped 6 bases from V and 3 bases from J, with 9 bases between. The CDR3 covers 13 residues. CDR1 and CDR2 (germline): MNHEY, SVGAGI.

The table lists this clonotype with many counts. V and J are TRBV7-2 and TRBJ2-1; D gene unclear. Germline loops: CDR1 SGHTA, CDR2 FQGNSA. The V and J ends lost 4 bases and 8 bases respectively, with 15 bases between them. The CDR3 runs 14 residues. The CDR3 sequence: CASSSRASRDEQFF. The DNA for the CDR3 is TGTGCCAGCAGCTCACGGGCCTCCCGGGATGAGCAGTTCTTC.

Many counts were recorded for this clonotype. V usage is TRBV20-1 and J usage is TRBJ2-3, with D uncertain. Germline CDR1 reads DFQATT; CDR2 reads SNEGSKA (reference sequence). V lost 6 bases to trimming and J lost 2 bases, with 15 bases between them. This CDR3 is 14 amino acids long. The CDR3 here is CSAKPQTPTDTQYF. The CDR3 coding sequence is TGCAGTGCGAAGCCCCAGACGCCCACAGATACGCAGTATTTT.

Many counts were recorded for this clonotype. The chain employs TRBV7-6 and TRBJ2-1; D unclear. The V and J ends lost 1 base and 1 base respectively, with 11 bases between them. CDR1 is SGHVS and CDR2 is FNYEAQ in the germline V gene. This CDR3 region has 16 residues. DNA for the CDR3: TGTGCCAGCAGCTTAGAGCGCAGGTTTTCCTACAATGAGCAGTTCTTC. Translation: CASSLERRFSYNEQFF.

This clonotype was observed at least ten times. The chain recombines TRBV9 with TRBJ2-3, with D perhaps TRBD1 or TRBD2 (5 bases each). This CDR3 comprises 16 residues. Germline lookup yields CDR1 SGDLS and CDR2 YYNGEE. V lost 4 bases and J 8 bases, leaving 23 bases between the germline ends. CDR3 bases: TGTGCCAGCAGCCCTCCCGGGACCTCGGGTCGTACTACGCAGTATTTT. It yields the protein CASSPPGTSGRTTQYF.

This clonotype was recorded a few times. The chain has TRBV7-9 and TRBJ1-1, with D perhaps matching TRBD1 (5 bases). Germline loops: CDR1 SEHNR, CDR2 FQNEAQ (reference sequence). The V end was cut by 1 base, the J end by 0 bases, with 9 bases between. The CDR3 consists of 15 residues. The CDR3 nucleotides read TGTGCCAGCAGCTTAGAGGGACCCTTGAACACTGAAGCTTTCTTT. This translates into CASSLEGPLNTEAFF.

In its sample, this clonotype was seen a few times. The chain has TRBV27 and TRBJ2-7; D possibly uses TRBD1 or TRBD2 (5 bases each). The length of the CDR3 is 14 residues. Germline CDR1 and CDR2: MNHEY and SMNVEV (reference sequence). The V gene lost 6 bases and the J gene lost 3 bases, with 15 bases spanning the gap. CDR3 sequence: CASRPSGTDYEQYF. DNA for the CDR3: TGTGCCAGCAGACCCTCCGGGACGGACTACGAGCAGTACTTC.

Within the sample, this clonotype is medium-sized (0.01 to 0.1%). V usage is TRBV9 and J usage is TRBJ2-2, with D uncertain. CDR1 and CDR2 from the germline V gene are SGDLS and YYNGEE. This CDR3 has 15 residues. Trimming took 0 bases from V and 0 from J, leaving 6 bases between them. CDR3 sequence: CASSVAAANTGELFF. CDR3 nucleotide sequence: TGTGCCAGCAGCGTAGCGGCAGCGAACACCGGGGAGCTGTTTTTT.

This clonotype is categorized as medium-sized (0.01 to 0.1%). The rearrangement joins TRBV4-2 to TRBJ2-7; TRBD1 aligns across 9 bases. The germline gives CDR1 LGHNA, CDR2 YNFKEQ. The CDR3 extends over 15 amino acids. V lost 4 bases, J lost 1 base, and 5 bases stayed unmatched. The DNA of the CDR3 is TGTGCCAGCAGCCCCGGGACAGGGCAGTCCTACGAGCAGTACTTC. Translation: CASSPGTGQSYEQYF.

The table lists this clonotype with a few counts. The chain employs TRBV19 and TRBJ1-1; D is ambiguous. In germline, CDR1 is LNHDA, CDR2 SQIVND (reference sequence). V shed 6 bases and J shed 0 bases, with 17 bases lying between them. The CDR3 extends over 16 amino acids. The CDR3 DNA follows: TGTGCCAGTAGGAATGGGCCCATCGGGATGAACACTGAAGCTTTCTTT. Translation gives CASRNGPIGMNTEAFF.

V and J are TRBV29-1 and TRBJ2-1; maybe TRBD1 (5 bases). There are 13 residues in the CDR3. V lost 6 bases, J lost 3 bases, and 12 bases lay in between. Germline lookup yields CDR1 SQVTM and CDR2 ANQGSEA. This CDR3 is CSVSKRGYNEQFF. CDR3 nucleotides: TGCAGCGTCTCTAAAAGGGGCTACAATGAGCAGTTCTTC.

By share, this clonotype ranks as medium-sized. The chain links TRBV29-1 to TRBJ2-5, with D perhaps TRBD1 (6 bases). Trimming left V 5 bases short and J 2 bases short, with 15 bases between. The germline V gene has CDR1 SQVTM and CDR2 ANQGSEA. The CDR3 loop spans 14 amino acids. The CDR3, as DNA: TGCAGCGTTCGAAAGGGGGTACGACAAGAGACCCAGTACTTC. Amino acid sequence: CSVRKGVRQETQYF.

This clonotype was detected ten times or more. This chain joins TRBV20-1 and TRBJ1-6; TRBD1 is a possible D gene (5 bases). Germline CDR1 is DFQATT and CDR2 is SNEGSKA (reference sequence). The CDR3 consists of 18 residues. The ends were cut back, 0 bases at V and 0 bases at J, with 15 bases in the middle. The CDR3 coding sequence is TGCAGTGCTAGAGATCAACGGGGCGTGAGCTCCTATAATTCACCCCTCCACTTT. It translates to CSARDQRGVSSYNSPLHF.

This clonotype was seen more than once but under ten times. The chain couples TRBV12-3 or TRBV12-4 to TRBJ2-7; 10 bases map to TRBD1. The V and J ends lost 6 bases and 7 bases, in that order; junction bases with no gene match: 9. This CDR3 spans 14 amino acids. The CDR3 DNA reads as TGTGCCAGCAGCCCGGGACAGGGGACTAGGGAGCAGTACTTC. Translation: CASSPGQGTREQYF.

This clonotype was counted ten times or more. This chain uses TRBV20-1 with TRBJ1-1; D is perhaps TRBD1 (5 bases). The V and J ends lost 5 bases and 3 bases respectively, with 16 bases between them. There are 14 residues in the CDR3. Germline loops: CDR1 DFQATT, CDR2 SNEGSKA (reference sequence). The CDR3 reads CSAYPMRGYTEAFF. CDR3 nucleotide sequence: TGCAGTGCTTACCCGATGAGGGGCTACACTGAAGCTTTCTTT.

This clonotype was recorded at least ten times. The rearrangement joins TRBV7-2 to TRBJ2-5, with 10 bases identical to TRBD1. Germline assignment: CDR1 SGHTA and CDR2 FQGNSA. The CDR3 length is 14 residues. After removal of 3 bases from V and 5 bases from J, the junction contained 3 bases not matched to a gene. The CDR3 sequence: CASSLAGQGETQYF. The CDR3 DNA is TGTGCCAGCAGCTTGGCGGGACAGGGGGAGACCCAGTACTTC.

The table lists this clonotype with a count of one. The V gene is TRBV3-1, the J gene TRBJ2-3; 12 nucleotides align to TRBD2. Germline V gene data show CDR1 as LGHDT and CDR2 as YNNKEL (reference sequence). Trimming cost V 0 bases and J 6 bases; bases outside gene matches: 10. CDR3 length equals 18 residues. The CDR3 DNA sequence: TGTGCCAGCAGCCAAGATTGGACTAGCGGGATGCCCGGGGATACGCAGTATTTT. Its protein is CASSQDWTSGMPGDTQYF.

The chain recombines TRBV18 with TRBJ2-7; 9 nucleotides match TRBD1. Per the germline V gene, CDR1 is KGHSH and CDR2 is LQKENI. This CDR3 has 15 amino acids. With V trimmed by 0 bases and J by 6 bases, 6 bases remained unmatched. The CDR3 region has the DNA TGTGCCAGCTCACCACCGAACGACAGGGGGTCCGAGCAGTACTTC. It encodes CASSPPNDRGSEQYF. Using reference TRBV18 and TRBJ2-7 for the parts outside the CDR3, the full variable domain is NAGVMQNPRHLVRRRGQEARLRCSPMKGHSHVYWYRQLPEEGLKFMVYLQKENIIDESGMPKERFSAEFPKEGPSILRIQQVVRGDSAAYFCASSPPNDRGSEQYFGPGTRLTVT.

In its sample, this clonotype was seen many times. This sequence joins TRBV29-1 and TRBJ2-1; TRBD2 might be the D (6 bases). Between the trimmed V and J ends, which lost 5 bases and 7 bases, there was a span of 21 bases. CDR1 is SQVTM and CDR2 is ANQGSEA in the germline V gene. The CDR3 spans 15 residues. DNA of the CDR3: TGCAGCGTTCTCTCCACCGGGGGAAGCAGTAATGAGCAGTTCTTC. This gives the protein CSVLSTGGSSNEQFF.

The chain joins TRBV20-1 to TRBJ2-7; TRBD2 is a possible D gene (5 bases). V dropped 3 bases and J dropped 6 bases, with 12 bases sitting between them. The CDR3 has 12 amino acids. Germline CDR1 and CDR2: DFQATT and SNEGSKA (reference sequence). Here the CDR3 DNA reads TGCAGTGCTAGGTCACTAGTAGGCGAGCAGTACTTC. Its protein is CSARSLVGEQYF.

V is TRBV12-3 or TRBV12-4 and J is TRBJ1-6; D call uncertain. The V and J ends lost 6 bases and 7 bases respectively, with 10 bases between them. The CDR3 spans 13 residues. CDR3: CASSPRLNSPLHF. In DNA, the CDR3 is TGTGCCAGCAGCCCCCGGTTGAATTCACCCCTCCACTTT.

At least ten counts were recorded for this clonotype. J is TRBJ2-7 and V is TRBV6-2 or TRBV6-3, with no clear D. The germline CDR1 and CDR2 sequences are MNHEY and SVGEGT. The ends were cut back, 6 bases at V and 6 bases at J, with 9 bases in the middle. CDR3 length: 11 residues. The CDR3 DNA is TGTGCCAGCAGCCGACCCTTCGAGCAGTACTTC. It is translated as CASSRPFEQYF.